These T cell receptor beta chains were read from a single sample in a study of blood T cells in healthy people across ages. Via MiXCR, TCRdb re-called the 5' RACE reads, giving one row per CDR3 protein. The profile shows almost 800,000 distinct CDR3 sequences, 55% to 75% of them singletons. Sample: blood. Receptor source: a man younger than 45 in good health. Each CDR3 is given with its conserved first and last residue. The order of the fields is clone size, D gene, V gene, J gene, CDR3 protein, CDR3 DNA. D genes are given only for firm matches. Some rows have no size entry. The others give once, few or many, or a class for an expanded clone.

clone size: .; D gene: TRBD2; V gene: TRBV27; J gene: TRBJ2-5; CDR3 protein: CASSRARPSGRSETQYF; CDR3 DNA: TGTGCCAGCAGCCGTGCCAGACCTAGCGGGAGGTCTGAGACCCAGTACTTC
clone size: .; D gene: TRBD1; V gene: TRBV20-1; J gene: TRBJ2-1; CDR3 protein: CSARGTGTGYNEQFF; CDR3 DNA: TGCAGTGCTAGAGGGACCGGGACAGGGTACAATGAGCAGTTCTTC
clone size: .; D gene: TRBD2; V gene: TRBV28; J gene: TRBJ2-1; CDR3 protein: CASSYSQGGAYNEQFF; CDR3 DNA: TGTGCCAGCAGTTACTCCCAGGGAGGGGCGTACAATGAGCAGTTCTTC
clone size: few; D gene: .; V gene: TRBV20-1; J gene: TRBJ2-2; CDR3 protein: CSAPFTSTAGELFF; CDR3 DNA: TGCAGTGCTCCCTTTACCTCTACGGCCGGGGAGCTGTTTTTT
clone size: .; D gene: .; V gene: TRBV4-3; J gene: TRBJ2-7; CDR3 protein: CASSAGLSRGENQYF; CDR3 DNA: TGCGCCAGCTCTGCAGGACTCAGCCGTGGCGAGAACCAGTACTTC
clone size: .; D gene: TRBD2; V gene: TRBV12-3/TRBV12-4; J gene: TRBJ2-3; CDR3 protein: CASSLRLAGGPKDTQYF; CDR3 DNA: TGTGCCAGCAGTCTTCGACTAGCGGGAGGGCCTAAAGATACGCAGTATTTT
clone size: .; D gene: .; V gene: TRBV7-8; J gene: TRBJ2-1; CDR3 protein: CASSPSQEQFF; CDR3 DNA: TGCGCCAGCAGCCCCTCCCAGGAGCAGTTCTTC
clone size: .; D gene: .; V gene: TRBV5-6; J gene: TRBJ2-7; CDR3 protein: CASSLGLHEQYF; CDR3 DNA: TGTGCCAGCAGCTTAGGGCTTCACGAGCAGTACTTC
clone size: .; D gene: .; V gene: TRBV7-9; J gene: TRBJ1-1; CDR3 protein: CVSSLVGRGTEAFF; CDR3 DNA: TGTGTCAGCAGCTTAGTAGGTAGGGGGACTGAAGCTTTCTTT
clone size: .; D gene: TRBD2; V gene: TRBV29-1; J gene: TRBJ2-1; CDR3 protein: CSVDLRGGEEQFF; CDR3 DNA: TGCAGCGTTGATCTCCGGGGAGGGGAAGAGCAGTTCTTC
clone size: once; D gene: TRBD2; V gene: TRBV6-1; J gene: TRBJ2-7; CDR3 protein: CASSLTGTSGNEQYF; CDR3 DNA: TGTGCCAGCAGTTTAACCGGGACTAGCGGGAACGAGCAGTACTTC
clone size: .; D gene: TRBD2; V gene: TRBV5-1; J gene: TRBJ2-6; CDR3 protein: CASSPSRLAVYRSGANVLTF; CDR3 DNA: TGCGCCAGCAGTCCGTCCCGACTAGCGGTTTACCGCTCTGGGGCCAACGTCCTGACTTTC
clone size: .; D gene: TRBD2; V gene: TRBV5-6; J gene: TRBJ2-1; CDR3 protein: CASSSLRGGLVEQFF; CDR3 DNA: TGTGCCAGCAGCTCCCTACGGGGGGGGCTTGTTGAGCAGTTCTTC
clone size: .; D gene: .; V gene: TRBV7-2; J gene: TRBJ1-2; CDR3 protein: CASSLVTAFGYTF; CDR3 DNA: TGTGCCAGCAGCTTAGTGACAGCTTTTGGCTACACCTTC
clone size: .; D gene: .; V gene: TRBV12-3/TRBV12-4; J gene: TRBJ2-1; CDR3 protein: CASSLRQVLSYNEQFF; CDR3 DNA: TGTGCCAGCAGCCTTAGACAGGTGCTCTCCTACAATGAGCAGTTCTTC
clone size: few; D gene: TRBD1; V gene: TRBV5-8; J gene: TRBJ1-5; CDR3 protein: CASSLGQGPNQPQHF; CDR3 DNA: TGTGCCAGCAGCCTGGGACAGGGACCCAATCAGCCCCAGCATTTT
clone size: once; D gene: .; V gene: TRBV5-1; J gene: TRBJ2-1; CDR3 protein: CASSLANRQYNEQFF; CDR3 DNA: TGCGCCAGCAGCTTGGCGAACAGGCAGTACAATGAGCAGTTCTTC
clone size: .; D gene: TRBD2; V gene: TRBV23-1; J gene: TRBJ2-3; CDR3 protein: CASSQAREAYF; CDR3 DNA: TGCGCCAGCAGTCAAGCACGGGAGGCGTATTTT
clone size: .; D gene: .; V gene: TRBV7-2; J gene: TRBJ2-7; CDR3 protein: CASSSNDDYPYEQYF; CDR3 DNA: TGTGCCAGCAGCTCAAACGACGACTATCCCTACGAGCAGTACTTC
clone size: .; D gene: TRBD1; V gene: TRBV20-1; J gene: TRBJ2-1; CDR3 protein: CSARGGTGGRNEQFF; CDR3 DNA: TGCAGTGCTAGAGGAGGCACAGGGGGCAGGAATGAGCAGTTCTTC
clone size: .; D gene: .; V gene: TRBV14; J gene: TRBJ2-1; CDR3 protein: CASARASYNEQFF; CDR3 DNA: TGTGCCAGCGCCAGGGCGTCCTACAATGAGCAGTTCTTC
clone size: few; D gene: TRBD2; V gene: TRBV6-1; J gene: TRBJ2-3; CDR3 protein: CASRRGATDTQYF; CDR3 DNA: TGTGCCAGCAGGCGGGGGGCCACAGATACGCAGTATTTT
clone size: .; D gene: .; V gene: TRBV6-2/TRBV6-3; J gene: TRBJ2-3; CDR3 protein: CASSGGTNTDTQYF; CDR3 DNA: TGTGCCAGCAGTGGTGGGACCAACACAGATACGCAGTATTTT
clone size: .; D gene: .; V gene: TRBV20-1; J gene: TRBJ2-3; CDR3 protein: CSARGPPDTQYF; CDR3 DNA: TGCAGTGCTAGAGGTCCGCCAGATACGCAGTATTTT
clone size: few; D gene: .; V gene: TRBV27; J gene: TRBJ2-7; CDR3 protein: CASSSGLHYEQYF; CDR3 DNA: TGTGCCAGCAGTTCCGGGCTTCACTACGAGCAGTACTTC
clone size: .; D gene: .; V gene: TRBV20-1; J gene: TRBJ2-3; CDR3 protein: CRFLPRAELTDTQYF; CDR3 DNA: TGCCGCTTCCTCCCTCGAGCGGAGCTCACAGATACGCAGTATTTT
clone size: few; D gene: .; V gene: TRBV7-2; J gene: TRBJ2-5; CDR3 protein: CASSSPPSHETQYF; CDR3 DNA: TGTGCCAGCAGCTCCCCCCCCTCACACGAGACCCAGTACTTC
clone size: .; D gene: .; V gene: TRBV10-3; J gene: TRBJ1-6; CDR3 protein: CATREGSYNSPLHF; CDR3 DNA: TGTGCCACCCGGGAGGGCTCCTATAATTCACCCCTCCACTTT
clone size: .; D gene: .; V gene: TRBV9; J gene: TRBJ1-2; CDR3 protein: CASSAAGGYTF; CDR3 DNA: TGTGCCAGCAGCGCGGCCGGGGGCTACACCTTC
clone size: .; D gene: .; V gene: TRBV5-1; J gene: TRBJ2-7; CDR3 protein: CASSRDSLGVYEQYF; CDR3 DNA: TGCGCCAGCAGCCGAGACTCCCTAGGAGTATACGAGCAGTACTTC
clone size: .; D gene: .; V gene: TRBV4-2; J gene: TRBJ1-2; CDR3 protein: CASSQEVGPAAAYGYTF; CDR3 DNA: TGTGCCAGCAGCCAAGAAGTGGGGCCGGCAGCAGCTTATGGCTACACCTTC
clone size: .; D gene: .; V gene: TRBV29-1; J gene: TRBJ2-1; CDR3 protein: CSVVLGNEQFF; CDR3 DNA: TGCAGCGTTGTTCTTGGAAATGAGCAGTTCTTC
clone size: once; D gene: .; V gene: TRBV14; J gene: TRBJ2-7; CDR3 protein: CASSQVYNEQYF; CDR3 DNA: TGTGCCAGCAGCCAAGTTTACAACGAGCAGTACTTC
clone size: .; D gene: TRBD1; V gene: TRBV28; J gene: TRBJ1-1; CDR3 protein: CASSKTGLSYTEAFF; CDR3 DNA: TGTGCCAGCAGCAAGACAGGGTTGAGTTACACTGAAGCTTTCTTT
clone size: .; D gene: .; V gene: TRBV5-1; J gene: TRBJ2-4; CDR3 protein: CASSPGQGLWEQYF; CDR3 DNA: TGCGCCAGCAGCCCGGGGCAGGGTTTATGGGAGCAGTACTTC
clone size: many; D gene: TRBD1; V gene: TRBV7-2; J gene: TRBJ2-7; CDR3 protein: CASSRQGYEQYF; CDR3 DNA: TGTGCCAGCAGCAGACAGGGGTACGAGCAGTACTTC
clone size: .; D gene: .; V gene: TRBV7-3; J gene: TRBJ2-7; CDR3 protein: CASGMGGTAYNEQYF; CDR3 DNA: TGTGCCAGCGGTATGGGGGGGACAGCCTACAATGAGCAGTACTTC
clone size: .; D gene: TRBD2; V gene: TRBV10-2; J gene: TRBJ2-3; CDR3 protein: CASRRLAGGTEGEYF; CDR3 DNA: TGCGCCAGTAGGAGACTAGCGGGGGGGACCGAGGGCGAGTATTTT
clone size: .; D gene: TRBD1; V gene: TRBV29-1; J gene: TRBJ1-4; CDR3 protein: CSVQGLQGSNEKLFF; CDR3 DNA: TGCAGCGTACAGGGGTTACAGGGATCTAATGAAAAACTGTTTTTT
clone size: few; D gene: TRBD2; V gene: TRBV5-1; J gene: TRBJ2-1; CDR3 protein: CASSTGAGGVFAVFF; CDR3 DNA: TGCGCCAGCAGTACGGGAGCGGGGGGCGTCTTCGCTGTGTTCTTC
clone size: .; D gene: .; V gene: TRBV6-2/TRBV6-3; J gene: TRBJ2-1; CDR3 protein: CASSYVGPSPYNEQFF; CDR3 DNA: TGTGCCAGCAGTTACGTCGGGCCTAGCCCCTACAATGAGCAGTTCTTC
clone size: .; D gene: TRBD2; V gene: TRBV7-2; J gene: TRBJ2-5; CDR3 protein: CASSGASGVQETQYF; CDR3 DNA: TGTGCCAGCAGCGGAGCTAGCGGGGTCCAAGAGACCCAGTACTTC
clone size: .; D gene: TRBD2; V gene: TRBV7-3; J gene: TRBJ2-3; CDR3 protein: CASSLAGEGFTDTQYF; CDR3 DNA: TGTGCCAGCAGCTTGGCGGGAGAAGGGTTCACAGATACGCAGTATTTT
clone size: .; D gene: .; V gene: TRBV5-1; J gene: TRBJ2-5; CDR3 protein: CASSSAGGPDQETQYF; CDR3 DNA: TGCGCCAGCAGCTCAGCCGGGGGACCTGACCAAGAGACCCAGTACTTC
clone size: .; D gene: TRBD1; V gene: TRBV7-2; J gene: TRBJ2-5; CDR3 protein: CASSPEIDRGVAQYF; CDR3 DNA: TGTGCCAGCAGCCCCGAGATCGACAGGGGAGTGGCCCAGTACTTC
clone size: .; D gene: .; V gene: TRBV18; J gene: TRBJ1-1; CDR3 protein: CASSPNEQDTEAFF; CDR3 DNA: TGTGCCAGCTCACCAAATGAGCAGGACACTGAAGCTTTCTTT
clone size: .; D gene: .; V gene: TRBV5-1; J gene: TRBJ2-4; CDR3 protein: CASSPLVGALGNIQYF; CDR3 DNA: TGCGCCAGCAGCCCTCTAGTTGGGGCACTTGGGAACATTCAGTACTTC
clone size: .; D gene: .; V gene: TRBV27; J gene: TRBJ1-1; CDR3 protein: CASSSWGEYTEAFF; CDR3 DNA: TGTGCCAGCAGTTCGTGGGGGGAGTACACTGAAGCTTTCTTT
clone size: .; D gene: TRBD1; V gene: TRBV29-1; J gene: TRBJ1-1; CDR3 protein: CSIPGQETPNPPNTEAFF; CDR3 DNA: TGCAGCATACCGGGACAGGAGACACCAAATCCTCCGAACACTGAAGCTTTCTTT